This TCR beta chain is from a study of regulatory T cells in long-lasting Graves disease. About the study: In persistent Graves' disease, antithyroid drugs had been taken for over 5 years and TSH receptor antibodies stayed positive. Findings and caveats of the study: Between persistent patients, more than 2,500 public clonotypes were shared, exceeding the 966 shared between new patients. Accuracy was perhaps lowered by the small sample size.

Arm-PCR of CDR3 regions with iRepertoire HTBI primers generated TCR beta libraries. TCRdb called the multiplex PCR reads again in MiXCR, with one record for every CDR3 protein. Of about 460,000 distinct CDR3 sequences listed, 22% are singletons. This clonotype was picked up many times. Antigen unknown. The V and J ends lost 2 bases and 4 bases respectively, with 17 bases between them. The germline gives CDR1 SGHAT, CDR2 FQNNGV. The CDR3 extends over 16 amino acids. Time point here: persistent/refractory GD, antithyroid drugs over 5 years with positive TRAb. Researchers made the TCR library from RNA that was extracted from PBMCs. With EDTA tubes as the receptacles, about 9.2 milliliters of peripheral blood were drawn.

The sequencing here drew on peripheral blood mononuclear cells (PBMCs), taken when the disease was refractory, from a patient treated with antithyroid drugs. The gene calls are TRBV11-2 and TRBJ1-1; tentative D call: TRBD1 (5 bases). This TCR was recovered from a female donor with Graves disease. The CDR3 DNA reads TGTGCCAGCAGCTTACGCCCTGTGGCAGGGCGCACTGAAGCTTTCTTT. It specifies CASSLRPVAGRTEAFF.